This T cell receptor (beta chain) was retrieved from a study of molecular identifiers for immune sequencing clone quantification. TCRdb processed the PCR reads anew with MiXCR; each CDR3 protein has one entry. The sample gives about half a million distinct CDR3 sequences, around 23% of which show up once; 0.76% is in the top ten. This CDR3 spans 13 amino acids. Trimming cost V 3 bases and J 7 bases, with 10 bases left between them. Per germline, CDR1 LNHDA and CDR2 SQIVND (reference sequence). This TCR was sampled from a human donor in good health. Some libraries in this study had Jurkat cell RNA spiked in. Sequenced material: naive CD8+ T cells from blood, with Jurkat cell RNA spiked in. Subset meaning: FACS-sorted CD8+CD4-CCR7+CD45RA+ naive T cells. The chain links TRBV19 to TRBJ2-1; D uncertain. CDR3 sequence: CASSIFQGNEQFF. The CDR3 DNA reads TGTGCCAGTAGTATTTTTCAAGGGAATGAGCAGTTCTTC.